The 19 T cell receptor beta chains presented below share a single source sample, sequenced in a study of blood T cell repertoires in COVID-19. The repertoire was sequenced with immunoSEQ multiplex PCR; TCRdb's copy has only in-frame clones and lacks some. The sample lists 150,000 to 200,000 clones; around 81% were seen once. The sample comprised peripheral blood. Source of these receptors: a man in his sixties with active or convalescent COVID-19.

In this sample, this clone turned up once. Other DNA variants within this sample encode the same CDR3. The genes are TRBV7-2 and TRBJ2-1, with 12 bases lining up with TRBD2. J was trimmed by 2 bases and V by 6 bases; bases with no gene match: 2. Per germline, CDR1 SGHTA and CDR2 FQGNSA. The CDR3 totals 15 residues. CDR3 protein: CASSLAGGTYNEQFF. CDR3 sequence (DNA): TGTGCCAGCAGTCTAGCGGGAGGGACCTACAATGAGCAGTTCTTC. Drawing the rest from reference TRBV7-2 and TRBJ2-1, the complete variable domain is GAGVSQSPSNKVTEKGKDVELRCDPISGHTALYWYRQSLGQGLEFLIYFQGNSAPDKSGLPSDRFSAERTGGSVSTLTIQRTQQEDSAVYLCASSLAGGTYNEQFFGPGTRLTVL.

The chain is built from TRBV5-1 and TRBJ2-4; a possible D gene is TRBD1 (6 bases). The germline V gene has CDR1 SGHRS and CDR2 YFSETQ. CDR3 size: 14 residues. V was pared by 4 bases and J by 7 bases, with 15 bases between. The CDR3 DNA is TGCGCCAGCAGCGACGGACAGCCGGTGAACATTCAGTACTTC. Translating gives CASSDGQPVNIQYF.

This chain uses TRBV3-1 (or the pseudogene TRBV3-2) with TRBJ2-3; 7 bases agree with TRBD2. CDR3 length: 17 residues. The germline CDR1 and CDR2 sequences are LGHDT and YNNKEL (reference sequence). V lost 3 bases, J lost 0 bases, and 9 bases stayed unmatched. CDR3 nucleotide sequence: TGTGCCAGCAGCCACCGCGGCCTAGCGGCCAGCACAGATACGCAGTATTTT. This sequence encodes CASSHRGLAASTDTQYF.

The genes are TRBV6-1 and TRBJ2-1, with D possibly TRBD1 on 7 matching bases. The CDR3 runs 14 residues. The germline gives CDR1 MNHNS, CDR2 SASEGT. V lost 2 bases, J lost 7 bases, and 12 bases lay in between. In DNA, the CDR3 is TGTGCCAGCAGTGAACGCCCAGGGGGGAATGAGCAGTTCTTC. Amino acid sequence: CASSERPGGNEQFF.

The V gene is TRBV5-4, the J gene TRBJ1-2; D is unresolved. CDR1 is SGHNT, CDR2 YYREEE, per germline (reference sequence). The V end was cut by 4 bases, the J end by 3 bases, with 7 bases between. The CDR3 runs 12 residues. This CDR3 is CASSLPDYGYTF. CDR3 bases: TGTGCCAGCAGCCTTCCGGACTATGGCTACACCTTC.

J is TRBJ2-1 and V is TRBV15, with 9 bases lining up with TRBD1. Germline-derived CDR1 and CDR2 are LNHNV and YYDKDF (reference sequence). J gave up 10 bases and V 0 bases, and 4 bases lay outside the gene matches. The CDR3 consists of 14 residues. The CDR3 nucleotides read TGTGCCACCAGCAGAGATTGGGACAGGGACGAGCAGTTCTTC. Translated: CATSRDWDRDEQFF.

The chain couples TRBV10-3 to TRBJ2-3, with 8 bases identical to TRBD2. Germline trimming cut 4 bases from V and 5 bases from J; bases unmatched to any gene: 8. Germline V gene sequence: CDR1 ENHRY, CDR2 SYGVKD. CDR3 length: 15 residues. The CDR3 DNA sequence: TGTGCCATCAGTGGGATAACTAGCGGAGGAGATACGCAGTATTTT. This encodes CAISGITSGGDTQYF.

The CDR3 loop is CASSVDGASNSSPLHF. The CDR3 coding sequence is TGCGCCAGCAGCGTTGACGGAGCTAGCAATTCTTCACCCCTCCACTTT. The chain carries TRBV5-1 and TRBJ1-6; D not certain. The ends were cut back, 4 bases at V and 9 bases at J, with 20 bases in the middle. The CDR3 runs to 16 residues. Germline V lookup: CDR1 SGHRS, CDR2 YFSETQ.

The rearrangement uses TRBV7-6 and TRBJ2-7; 8 bases agree with TRBD2. This CDR3 comprises 16 residues. Looked up from germline, CDR1 is SGHVS and CDR2 is FNYEAQ. The junction had 11 bases not matched to a gene; V was cut back by 1 base and J by 6 bases. CDR3 DNA sequence: TGTGCCAGCAGCTTAGTAGATCCAGCGGGAGTCCCCGAGCAGTACTTC. This gives the protein CASSLVDPAGVPEQYF.

The chain couples TRBV5-4 to TRBJ1-2, with 7 bases fitting TRBD1. This CDR3 spans 13 amino acids. Trimming took 4 bases from V and 5 from J; bases not matched to a gene: 5. Germline CDR1 reads SGHNT; CDR2 reads YYREEE (reference sequence). CDR3 bases: TGTGCCAGCAGCCCGGGACAGACTTATGGCTACACCTTC. Protein sequence: CASSPGQTYGYTF.

V usage is TRBV25-1 and J usage is TRBJ2-3; 10 bases fit TRBD1. Losses at the gene ends were 6 bases for V and 12 bases for J; bases not matched to a gene: 6. The germline CDR1 and CDR2 sequences are MGHDK and SYGVNS. This CDR3 is built from 12 residues. Here the CDR3 DNA reads TGTGCCAGCAGGACAGGGGGCAAAGGACAGTATTTT. It is translated as CASRTGGKGQYF.

The chain has TRBV28 and TRBJ2-5; D unresolved. The CDR3 loop spans 14 amino acids. V was shortened by 6 bases and J by 0 bases, with 11 bases between the two germline ends. Germline V CDR1 and CDR2: MDHEN, SYDVKM. The CDR3 DNA sequence: TGTGCCAGCAGATCCACATCGTACCAAGAGACCCAGTACTTC. It specifies CASRSTSYQETQYF.

The chain uses TRBV5-1 and TRBJ2-1; TRBD1 aligns across 7 bases. J lost 4 bases, V lost 0 bases, and 1 base had no gene match. This CDR3 has 14 residues. CDR1 and CDR2 from the germline V gene are SGHRS and YFSETQ. The CDR3: CASSLGDSYNEQFF. CDR3 nucleotide sequence: TGCGCCAGCAGCTTGGGGGACAGTTACAATGAGCAGTTCTTC.

The chain carries TRBV12-3 or TRBV12-4 and TRBJ2-7; TRBD1 matches at 7 bases. The CDR3 length is 13 residues. V lost 7 bases, J lost 5 bases, and 8 bases stayed unmatched. The CDR3: CASNQNRGDEQYF. CDR3 DNA sequence: TGTGCCAGCAATCAAAACAGGGGAGACGAGCAGTACTTC.

The chain is built from TRBV4-1 and TRBJ2-5; TRBD2 is a possible D gene (6 bases). Trimming removed 2 bases from V and 0 bases from J, with 7 bases in between. Germline assignment: CDR1 MGHRA and CDR2 YSYEKL. The CDR3 totals 14 residues. CDR3 loop: CASSQRENQETQYF. The CDR3 DNA follows: TGCGCCAGCAGCCAACGGGAGAACCAAGAGACCCAGTACTTC.

This clone was observed a handful of times. The genes are TRBV27 and TRBJ1-1; D remains ambiguous. The V and J ends lost 3 bases and 4 bases respectively, with 12 bases between them. The germline CDR1 and CDR2 sequences are MNHEY and SMNVEV (reference sequence). CDR3 length: 14 residues. CDR3 sequence reads: CASSFMQASTEAFF. DNA of the CDR3: TGTGCCAGCAGTTTTATGCAGGCTTCCACTGAAGCTTTCTTT.

V usage is TRBV7-6 and J usage is TRBJ2-7, with TRBD1 as a possible D gene (6 bases). The germline V gene encodes CDR1 SGHVS and CDR2 FNYEAQ. Trimming stripped 8 bases from V and 1 base from J, with 21 bases between. The CDR3 is 16 amino acids. The CDR3 DNA follows: TGTGCCAGCGGAAACTTCCGACAGGACCAATCCTACGAGCAGTACTTC. Translation: CASGNFRQDQSYEQYF. The full variable domain, completed using reference TRBV7-6 and TRBJ2-7, is GAGVSQSPRYKVTKRGQDVALRCDPISGHVSLYWYRQALGQGPEFLTYFNYEAQQDKSGLPNDRFSAERPEGSISTLTIQRTEQRDSAMYRCASGNFRQDQSYEQYFGPGTRLTVT.

The gene calls are TRBV6-5 and TRBJ2-2, with D perhaps TRBD2 (7 bases). The V end lost 7 bases, the J end lost 5 bases, and 17 bases lay between the germline ends. CDR3 length equals 15 residues. Germline lookup yields CDR1 MNHEY and CDR2 SVGAGI. CDR3 sequence (DNA): TGTGCCAGCATCCCCGGGGGGCCGGAGACCGGGGAGCTGTTTTTT. Protein: CASIPGGPETGELFF.

This rearrangement joins TRBV2 to TRBJ2-5, with TRBD2 matching 8 bases. The CDR3 length is 16 residues. Trimming at V came to 1 base and at J to 0 bases, leaving 4 bases not matched to a gene. Germline CDR1 and CDR2: SNHLY and FYNNEI. The CDR3 here is CASSEGVAGNQETQYF. The CDR3 DNA reads TGTGCCAGCAGTGAAGGGGTAGCGGGGAACCAAGAGACCCAGTACTTC.